This T cell receptor beta chain was recovered during a study of cytomegalovirus exposure and HLA in healthy donors. Study-level background: Unique TCR beta sequences numbering approximately 120 million came from 150 million to 200 million T cells in an earlier analysis. Regarding the study as a whole: Some V segments, TRBV6-2 and TRBV6-3 among them, were indistinguishable and were therefore excluded. When a later analysis was performed, an Asian-associated ancestry cluster reportedly had fewer N-insertions than the approximately 700-donor mean. It was about 150 TCR beta chains that were listed as cytomegalovirus-associated.

There are 15 residues in the CDR3. Germline CDR1 and CDR2: LNHDA and SQIVND (reference sequence). Germline trimming cut 6 bases from V and 7 bases from J; bases unmatched to any gene: 12. On this clone: Its antigen is undetermined.

In the PCR, 60 Vbeta and 13 Jbeta primers were used. Clones were sequenced by immunoSEQ multiplex PCR, and TCRdb holds only the in-frame ones, with some missing. This sample carries more than 75,000 clones, just under 90% of them seen once, and the ten largest clones take around 2.5%. Sequenced sample: PBMCs. The V call is TRBV19, the J call TRBJ2-1; 7 bases align to TRBD2. The sequence derives from a man aged 18 to 30 in good health and CMV-seronegative. CDR3 DNA sequence: TGTGCCAGTAGGCCGCGCAGCGGGACGGGAAATGAGCAGTTCTTC. It is translated as CASRPRSGTGNEQFF.